Below are 7 T cell receptor beta chains sequenced from a single sample in a study of T cell responses to AZD1222 COVID-19 vaccine. Sequencing used immunoSEQ multiplex PCR; TCRdb keeps in-frame clones, though not all of them. In the table there are some 130,000 clones, more than 85% of which are singletons. Sequencing used peripheral blood, obtained on day 0 of AZD1222 vaccination. Every receptor here comes from an adult in good health.

The chain is built from TRBV9 and TRBJ2-3, with D perhaps TRBD2 (6 bases). Germline loops: CDR1 SGDLS, CDR2 YYNGEE. The V end lost 2 bases, the J end lost 4 bases, and 17 bases lay between the germline ends. The CDR3 covers 16 residues. The CDR3 DNA reads TGTGCCAGCAGCGTGGTAGCGGAGATTAGGGCAGATACGCAGTATTTT. Translation: CASSVVAEIRADTQYF.

The chain carries TRBV19 and TRBJ2-3; D uncertain. Deletions cut 2 bases from V and 1 base from J, with 10 bases between. CDR3 size: 15 residues. Germline values: CDR1 LNHDA, CDR2 SQIVND (reference sequence). CDR3 sequence reads: CASSIFERGTDTQYF. The CDR3 DNA reads as TGTGCCAGTAGTATATTCGAAAGGGGCACAGATACGCAGTATTTT.

V gene TRBV19 combines with J gene TRBJ2-7; TRBD1 matches at 8 bases. This CDR3 is 15 amino acids long. V trimming: 4 bases; J trimming: 4 bases; junction bases outside the gene matches: 9. Germline CDR1 LNHDA, CDR2 SQIVND (reference sequence). This CDR3 is CASSTSTGGSYEQYF. In nucleotides, the CDR3 is TGTGCCAGTAGTACGAGCACAGGGGGAAGTTACGAGCAGTACTTC. The entire variable domain, with the rest obtained from reference TRBV19 and TRBJ2-7, is as follows: DGGITQSPKYLFRKEGQNVTLSCEQNLNHDAMYWYRQDPGQGLRLIYYSQIVNDFQKGDIAEGYSVSREKKESFPLTVTSAQKNPTAFYLCASSTSTGGSYEQYFGPGTRLTVT.

The CDR3 spells CASGFGGYEQYF. CDR3 in DNA: TGTGCTAGTGGTTTCGGGGGATACGAGCAGTACTTC. The rearrangement joins TRBV12-5 to TRBJ2-7; D is perhaps TRBD2 (6 bases). There are 12 residues in the CDR3. Germline CDR1 and CDR2: LGHNT and FRNRAP. V was cut by 3 bases and J by 4 bases, with 7 bases left in between.

The chain recombines TRBV6-5 with TRBJ2-7, with 10 nucleotides matching TRBD1. V lost 4 bases, J lost 4 bases, and 7 bases stayed unmatched. CDR3 size: 15 residues. Germline V gene data show CDR1 as MNHEY and CDR2 as SVGAGI. The CDR3 DNA follows: TGTGCCAGCAGTTCGAGACAGGGGGCGGCGTACGAGCAGTACTTC. This gives the protein CASSSRQGAAYEQYF.

This sequence joins TRBV24-1 and TRBJ2-2; D is unclear. CDR3 length equals 13 residues. Germline V gene sequence: CDR1 KGHDR, CDR2 SFDVKD. V lost 8 bases to trimming and J lost 5 bases, with 11 bases between them. The CDR3 region is CATKNTKTGELFF. CDR3 DNA: TGTGCCACCAAGAACACAAAAACCGGGGAGCTGTTTTTT.

The chain has TRBV25-1 and TRBJ1-3, with no clear D. CDR1 is MGHDK, CDR2 SYGVNS, per germline. V was trimmed by 8 bases and J by 2 bases, leaving 22 bases between them. CDR3 length: 17 residues. As DNA, the CDR3 is TGTGCCAGCCGCACGGCACCCGGGGAGGTCCCTGGAAACACCATATATTTT. Protein: CASRTAPGEVPGNTIYF.